The 2 T cell receptor beta chains presented below share a single source sample, sequenced in a study of CD8 T cells in ankylosing spondylitis. MiXCR, applied by TCRdb to the 5' RACE reads, yields one record per CDR3 protein. The table lists roughly 160,000 distinct CDR3 sequences, 9.8% of them singletons, with over 12% in the top ten. The material sequenced was blood, either unsorted or a sorted T cell fraction (not recorded which). These receptors all stem from a female donor with ankylosing spondylitis or in good health (not recorded which).

The chain employs TRBV11-2 and TRBJ2-7; possibly TRBD1 for D (5 bases). The germline V gene has CDR1 SGHAT and CDR2 FQNNGV. This CDR3 is 16 amino acids long. V was clipped by 2 bases and J by 2 bases, with 16 bases between them. The CDR3 here is CASSLMVSRGTYEQYF. The CDR3 DNA follows: TGTGCCAGCAGCTTAATGGTCTCTAGGGGTACCTACGAGCAGTACTTC.

This clonotype has ten or more counts. The chain carries TRBV12-3 or TRBV12-4 and TRBJ1-2, with D possibly TRBD1 on 6 matching bases. V was clipped by 5 bases and J by 5 bases, with 15 bases between them. This CDR3 spans 14 amino acids. The CDR3 region is CASSPATGWYGYTF. CDR3 nucleotides: TGTGCCAGCAGTCCCGCAACAGGGTGGTATGGCTACACCTTC.